This TCR beta chain comes out of a study of T-cell reconstitution after alpha-beta-depleted transplantation in children. Points from the study as a whole: Alpha-beta T cells about two months after transplant reportedly derived from several hundred expanded graft clones.

This clonotype was observed a handful of times. Its specificity is not known. Looked up from germline, CDR1 is KGHDR and CDR2 is SFDVKD. CDR3 length: 13 residues. V gave up 4 bases and J gave up 9 bases; unmatched junction bases: 5. Preparation of the TCRbeta library involved a method that used unique molecular identifiers. MiXCR, applied by TCRdb to the PCR reads, yields one record per CDR3 protein. The data hold 300,000 to 400,000 distinct CDR3 sequences, with roughly 17% observed a single time. V is TRBV24-1 and J is TRBJ2-1, with TRBD2 identical over 7 bases. Specimen: PBMCs, mostly from graft donor cells, collected 360 days after TCRalphabeta/CD19-depleted stem cell transplant. The origin of this receptor is a male patient aged 2-9 years who had a stem cell transplant for acute lymphoblastic leukemia, so the T cells may come from the graft donor. In nucleotides, the CDR3 is TGTGCCACCAGTGAGGCGGGGGAGGCTGAGCAGTTCTTC. Translation gives CATSEAGEAEQFF.